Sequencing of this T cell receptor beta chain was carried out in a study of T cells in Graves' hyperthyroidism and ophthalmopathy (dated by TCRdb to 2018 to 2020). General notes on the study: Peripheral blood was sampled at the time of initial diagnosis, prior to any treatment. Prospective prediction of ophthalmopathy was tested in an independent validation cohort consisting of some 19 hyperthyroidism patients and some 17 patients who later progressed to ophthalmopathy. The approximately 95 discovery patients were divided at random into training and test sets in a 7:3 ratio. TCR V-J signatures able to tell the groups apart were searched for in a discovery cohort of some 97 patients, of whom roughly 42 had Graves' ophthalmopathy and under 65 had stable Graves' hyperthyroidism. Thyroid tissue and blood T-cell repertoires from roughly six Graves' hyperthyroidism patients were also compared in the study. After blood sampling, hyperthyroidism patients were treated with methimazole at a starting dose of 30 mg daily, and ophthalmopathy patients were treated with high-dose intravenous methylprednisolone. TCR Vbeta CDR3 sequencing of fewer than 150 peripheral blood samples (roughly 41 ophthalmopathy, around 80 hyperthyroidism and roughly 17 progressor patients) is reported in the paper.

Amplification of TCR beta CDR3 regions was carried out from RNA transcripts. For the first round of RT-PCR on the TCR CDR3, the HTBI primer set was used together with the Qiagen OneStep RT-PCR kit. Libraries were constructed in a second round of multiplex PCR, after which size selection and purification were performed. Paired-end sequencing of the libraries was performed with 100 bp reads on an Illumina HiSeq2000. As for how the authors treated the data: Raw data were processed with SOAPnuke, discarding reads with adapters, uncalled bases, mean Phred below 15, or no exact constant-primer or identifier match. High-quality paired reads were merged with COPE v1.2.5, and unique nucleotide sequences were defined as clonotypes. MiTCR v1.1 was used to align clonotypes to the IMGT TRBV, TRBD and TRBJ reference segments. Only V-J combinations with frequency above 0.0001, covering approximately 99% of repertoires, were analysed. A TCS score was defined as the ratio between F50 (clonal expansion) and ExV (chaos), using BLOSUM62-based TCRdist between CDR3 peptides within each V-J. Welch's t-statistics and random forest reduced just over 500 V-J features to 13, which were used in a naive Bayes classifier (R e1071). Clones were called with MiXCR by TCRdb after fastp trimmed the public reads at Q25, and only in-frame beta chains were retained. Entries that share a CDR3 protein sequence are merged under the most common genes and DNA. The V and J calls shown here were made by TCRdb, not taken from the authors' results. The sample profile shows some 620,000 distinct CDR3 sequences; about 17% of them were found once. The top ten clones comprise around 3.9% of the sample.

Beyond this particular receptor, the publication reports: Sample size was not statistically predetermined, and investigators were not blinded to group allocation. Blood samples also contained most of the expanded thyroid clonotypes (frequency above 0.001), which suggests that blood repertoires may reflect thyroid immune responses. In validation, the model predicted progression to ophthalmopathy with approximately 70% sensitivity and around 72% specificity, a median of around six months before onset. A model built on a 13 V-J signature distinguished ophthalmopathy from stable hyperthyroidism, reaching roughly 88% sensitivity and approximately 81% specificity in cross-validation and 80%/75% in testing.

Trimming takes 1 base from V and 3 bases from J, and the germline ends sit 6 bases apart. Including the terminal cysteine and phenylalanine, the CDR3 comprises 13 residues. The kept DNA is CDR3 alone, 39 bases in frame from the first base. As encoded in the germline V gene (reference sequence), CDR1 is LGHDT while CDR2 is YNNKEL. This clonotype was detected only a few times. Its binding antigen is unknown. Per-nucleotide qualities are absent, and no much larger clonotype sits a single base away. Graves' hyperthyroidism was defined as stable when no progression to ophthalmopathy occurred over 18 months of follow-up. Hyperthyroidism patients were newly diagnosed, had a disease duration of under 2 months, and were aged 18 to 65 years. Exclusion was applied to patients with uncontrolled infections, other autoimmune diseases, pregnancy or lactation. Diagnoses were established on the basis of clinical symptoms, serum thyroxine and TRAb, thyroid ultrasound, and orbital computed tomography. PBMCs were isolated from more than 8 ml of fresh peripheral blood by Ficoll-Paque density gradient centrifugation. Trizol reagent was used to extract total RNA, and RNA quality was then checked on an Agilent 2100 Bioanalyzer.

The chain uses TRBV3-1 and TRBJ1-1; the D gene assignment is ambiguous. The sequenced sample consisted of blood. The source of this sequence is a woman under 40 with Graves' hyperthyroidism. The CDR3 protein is CASSQVSHTEAFF. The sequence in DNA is TGTGCCAGCAGCCAAGTGTCACACACTGAAGCTTTCTTT.